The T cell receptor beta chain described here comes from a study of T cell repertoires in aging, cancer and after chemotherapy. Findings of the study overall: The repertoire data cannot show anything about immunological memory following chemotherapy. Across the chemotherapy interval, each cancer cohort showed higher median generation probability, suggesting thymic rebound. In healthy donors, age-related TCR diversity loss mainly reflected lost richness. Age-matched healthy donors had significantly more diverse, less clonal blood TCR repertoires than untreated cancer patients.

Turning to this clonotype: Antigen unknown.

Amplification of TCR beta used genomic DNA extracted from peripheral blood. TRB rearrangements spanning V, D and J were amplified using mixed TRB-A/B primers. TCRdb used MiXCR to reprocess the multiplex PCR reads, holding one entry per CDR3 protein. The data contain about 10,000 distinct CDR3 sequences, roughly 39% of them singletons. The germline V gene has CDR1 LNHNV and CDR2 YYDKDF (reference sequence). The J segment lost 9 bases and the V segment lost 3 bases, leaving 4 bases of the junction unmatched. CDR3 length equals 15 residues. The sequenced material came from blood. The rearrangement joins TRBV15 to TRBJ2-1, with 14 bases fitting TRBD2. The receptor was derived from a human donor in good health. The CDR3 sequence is CATSRGTSGRTEQFF. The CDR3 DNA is TGTGCCACCAGCAGGGGGACTAGCGGGAGAACTGAGCAGTTCTTC.